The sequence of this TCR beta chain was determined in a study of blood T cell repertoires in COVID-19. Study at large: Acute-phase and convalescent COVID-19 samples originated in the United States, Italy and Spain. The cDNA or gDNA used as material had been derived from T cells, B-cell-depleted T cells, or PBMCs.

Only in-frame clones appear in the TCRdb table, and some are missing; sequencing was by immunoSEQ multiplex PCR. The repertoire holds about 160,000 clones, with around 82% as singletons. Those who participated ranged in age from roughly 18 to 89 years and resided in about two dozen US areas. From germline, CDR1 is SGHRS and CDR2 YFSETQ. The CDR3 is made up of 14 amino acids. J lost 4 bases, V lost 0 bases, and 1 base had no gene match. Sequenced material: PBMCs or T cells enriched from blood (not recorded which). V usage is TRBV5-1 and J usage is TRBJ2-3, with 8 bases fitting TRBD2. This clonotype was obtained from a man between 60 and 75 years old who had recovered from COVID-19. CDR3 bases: TGCGCCAGCAGCTTGGAGCGGGGGTCAGATACGCAGTATTTT. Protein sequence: CASSLERGSDTQYF.